This TCR beta chain was recorded in a study of response to subunit inactivated influenza vaccine. Study observations and caveats: The study's authors posited that every seasonal influenza vaccination enlists few new T cells.

On this clonotype: Antigen specificity is unknown.

From the RT-PCR reads, TCRdb called clonotypes with MiXCR, one entry per CDR3 protein. The sample consists of 490,000 or so distinct CDR3 sequences, about 7.6% of them appearing once. The junction had 15 bases not matched to a gene; V was cut back by 4 bases and J by 8 bases. Germline V gene sequence: CDR1 LGHNA, CDR2 YNFKEQ. The CDR3 contains 16 residues. This clonotype was obtained from a man aged 50 to 69 who received an inactivated influenza vaccine. Sequencing used PBMCs from blood, obtained around 25 months after vaccination. This chain uses TRBV4-2 with TRBJ1-2; TRBD1 matches at 8 bases. The CDR3 DNA follows: TGTGCCAGCAGCCTCCTTGGGGGCAGGGGGCCTGAGGGCTACACCTTC. This sequence encodes CASSLLGGRGPEGYTF.